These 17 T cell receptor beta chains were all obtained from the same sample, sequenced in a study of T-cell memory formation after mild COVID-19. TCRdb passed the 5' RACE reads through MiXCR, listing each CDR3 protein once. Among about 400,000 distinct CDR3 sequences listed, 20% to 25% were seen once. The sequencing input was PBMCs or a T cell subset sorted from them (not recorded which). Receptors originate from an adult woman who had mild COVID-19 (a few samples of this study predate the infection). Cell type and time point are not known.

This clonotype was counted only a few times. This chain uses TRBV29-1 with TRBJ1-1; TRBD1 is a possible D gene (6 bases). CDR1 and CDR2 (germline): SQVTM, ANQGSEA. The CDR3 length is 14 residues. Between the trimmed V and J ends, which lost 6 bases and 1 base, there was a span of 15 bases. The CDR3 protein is CSVDDRKTNTEAFF. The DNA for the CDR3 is TGCAGCGTAGACGACAGGAAAACGAACACTGAAGCTTTCTTT.

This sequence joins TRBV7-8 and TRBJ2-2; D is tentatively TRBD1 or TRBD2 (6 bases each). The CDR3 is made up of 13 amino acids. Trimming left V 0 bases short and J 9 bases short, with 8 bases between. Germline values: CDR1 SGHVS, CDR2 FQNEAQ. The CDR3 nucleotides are TGTGCCAGCAGCTTAGCCGGGGGCAGGGAGCTGTTTTTT. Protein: CASSLAGGRELFF.

This CDR3 reads CASSVAGDGNTIYF. CDR3 bases: TGTGCCAGCAGCGTAGCCGGGGATGGAAACACCATATATTTT. This chain uses TRBV9 with TRBJ1-3; the D is unclear. There are 14 residues in the CDR3. Germline V CDR1 and CDR2: SGDLS, YYNGEE. V lost 0 bases and J lost 3, with 7 bases in between.

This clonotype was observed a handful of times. As DNA, the CDR3 is TGTGCCAGCAGTTCCCGACTAGCGGGGTTAGGTGTTGGAGAGACCCAGTACTTC. It is translated as CASSSRLAGLGVGETQYF. This rearrangement joins TRBV6-5 to TRBJ2-5; 11 bases match TRBD2. Trimming cost V 4 bases and J 4 bases; bases outside gene matches: 14. CDR1 and CDR2 from the germline V gene are MNHEY and SVGAGI. The CDR3 covers 18 residues.

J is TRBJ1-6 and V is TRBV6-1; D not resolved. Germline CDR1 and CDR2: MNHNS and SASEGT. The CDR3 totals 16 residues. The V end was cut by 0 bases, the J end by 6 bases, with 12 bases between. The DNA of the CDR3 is TGTGCCAGCAGTGAAGCGCTAATCCCCTTTAATTCACCCCTCCACTTT. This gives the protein CASSEALIPFNSPLHF.

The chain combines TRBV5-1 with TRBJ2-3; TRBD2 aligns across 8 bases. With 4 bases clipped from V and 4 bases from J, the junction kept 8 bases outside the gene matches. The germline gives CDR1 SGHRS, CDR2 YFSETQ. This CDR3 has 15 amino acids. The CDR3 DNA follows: TGCGCCAGCAGCCCGGGGACTAGAGGTCCAGATACGCAGTATTTT. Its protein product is CASSPGTRGPDTQYF.

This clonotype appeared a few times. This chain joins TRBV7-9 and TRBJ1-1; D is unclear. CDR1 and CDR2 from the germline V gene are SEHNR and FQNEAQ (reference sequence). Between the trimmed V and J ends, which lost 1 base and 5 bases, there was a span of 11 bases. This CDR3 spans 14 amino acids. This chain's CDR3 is CASSLETGGTEAFF. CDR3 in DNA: TGTGCCAGCAGCTTAGAAACGGGAGGGACTGAAGCTTTCTTT.

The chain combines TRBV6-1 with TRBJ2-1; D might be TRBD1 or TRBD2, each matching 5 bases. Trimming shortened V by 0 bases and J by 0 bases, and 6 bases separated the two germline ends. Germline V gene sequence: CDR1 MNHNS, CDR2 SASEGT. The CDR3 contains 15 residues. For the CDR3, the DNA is TGTGCCAGCAGTGAAGCGGGGGTCTCCTACAATGAGCAGTTCTTC. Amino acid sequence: CASSEAGVSYNEQFF.

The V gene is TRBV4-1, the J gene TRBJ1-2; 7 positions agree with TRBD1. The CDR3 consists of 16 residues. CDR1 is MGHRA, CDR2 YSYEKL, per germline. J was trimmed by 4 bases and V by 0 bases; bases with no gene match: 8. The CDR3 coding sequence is TGCGCCAGCAGCCAAGATAGGGGGCTCACTTCCTATGGCTACACCTTC. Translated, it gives CASSQDRGLTSYGYTF.

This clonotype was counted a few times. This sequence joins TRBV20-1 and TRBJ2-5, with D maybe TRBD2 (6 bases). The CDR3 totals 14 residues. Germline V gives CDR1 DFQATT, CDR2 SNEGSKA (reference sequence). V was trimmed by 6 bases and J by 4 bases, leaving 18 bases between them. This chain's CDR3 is CSAPWGGAGETQYF. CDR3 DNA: TGCAGTGCCCCCTGGGGCGGGGCCGGAGAGACCCAGTACTTC.

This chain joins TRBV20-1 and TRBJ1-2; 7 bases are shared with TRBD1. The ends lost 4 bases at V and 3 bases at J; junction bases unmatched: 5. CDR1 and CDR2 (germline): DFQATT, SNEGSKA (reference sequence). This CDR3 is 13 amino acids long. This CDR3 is CSATRQGHYGYTF. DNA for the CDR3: TGCAGTGCTACCAGACAGGGCCACTATGGCTACACCTTC.

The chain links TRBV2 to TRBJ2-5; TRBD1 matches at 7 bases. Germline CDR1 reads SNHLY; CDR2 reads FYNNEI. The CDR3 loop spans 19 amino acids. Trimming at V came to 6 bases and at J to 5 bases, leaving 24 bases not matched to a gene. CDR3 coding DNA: TGTGCCAGCAGCAAAACCACCCACACGTGGCCAGGGGGTAGGGAGACCCAGTACTTC. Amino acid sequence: CASSKTTHTWPGGRETQYF. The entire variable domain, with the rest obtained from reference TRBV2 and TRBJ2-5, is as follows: EPEVTQTPSHQVTQMGQEVILRCVPISNHLYFYWYRQILGQKVEFLVSFYNNEISEKSEIFDDQFSVERPDGSNFTLKIRSTKLEDSAMYFCASSKTTHTWPGGRETQYFGPGTRLLVL.

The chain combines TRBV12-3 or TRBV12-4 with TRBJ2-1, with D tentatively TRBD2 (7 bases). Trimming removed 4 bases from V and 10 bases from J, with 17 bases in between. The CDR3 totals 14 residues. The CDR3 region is CASSWGGGLGEQFF. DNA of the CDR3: TGTGCCAGCAGTTGGGGGGGCGGCTTAGGGGAGCAGTTCTTC.

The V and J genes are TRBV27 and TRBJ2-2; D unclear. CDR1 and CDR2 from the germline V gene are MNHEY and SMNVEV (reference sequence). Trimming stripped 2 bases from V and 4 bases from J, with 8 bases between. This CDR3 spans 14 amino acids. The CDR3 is CASSLPSVTGELFF. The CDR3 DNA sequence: TGTGCCAGCAGTTTACCGTCGGTCACCGGGGAGCTGTTTTTT.

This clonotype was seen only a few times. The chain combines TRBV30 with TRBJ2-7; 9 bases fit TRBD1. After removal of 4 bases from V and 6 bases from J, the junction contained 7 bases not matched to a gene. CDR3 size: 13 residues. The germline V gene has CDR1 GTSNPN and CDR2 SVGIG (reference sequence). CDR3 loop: CAWNLQGAGEQYF. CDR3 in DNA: TGTGCCTGGAATTTACAGGGGGCAGGCGAGCAGTACTTC. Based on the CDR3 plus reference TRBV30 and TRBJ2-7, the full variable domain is SQTIHQWPATLVQPVGSPLSLECTVEGTSNPNLYWYRQAAGRGLQLLFYSVGIGQISSEVPQNLSASRPQDRQFILSSKKLLLSDSGFYLCAWNLQGAGEQYFGPGTRLTVT.

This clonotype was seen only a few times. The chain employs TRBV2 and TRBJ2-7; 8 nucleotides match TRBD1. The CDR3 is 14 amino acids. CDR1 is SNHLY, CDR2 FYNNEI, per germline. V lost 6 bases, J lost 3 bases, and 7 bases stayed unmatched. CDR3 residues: CASSENRGNYEQYF. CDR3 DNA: TGTGCCAGCAGCGAAAACAGGGGGAACTACGAGCAGTACTTC.

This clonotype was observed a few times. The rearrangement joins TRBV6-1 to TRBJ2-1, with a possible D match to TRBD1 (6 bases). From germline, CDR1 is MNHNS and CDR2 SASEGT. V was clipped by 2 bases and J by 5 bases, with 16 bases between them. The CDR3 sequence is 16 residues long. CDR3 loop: CASSEHRAPTHNEQFF. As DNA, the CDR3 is TGTGCCAGCAGTGAACACAGGGCCCCTACTCACAATGAGCAGTTCTTC.